This entry lists 16 T cell receptor beta chains sequenced from one sample in a study of cytotoxic CD8 clonotypes in ibrutinib-treated CLL. Sequencing used immunoSEQ multiplex PCR; TCRdb keeps in-frame clones, though not all of them. The sample has roughly 250,000 clones; 70% are singletons. The sample consisted of PBMCs, taken after 24 months of ibrutinib treatment. The receptors derive from a human donor with chronic lymphocytic leukemia.

This chain connects TRBV28 to TRBJ1-1; unclear D gene. CDR1 is MDHEN, CDR2 SYDVKM, per germline. V was clipped by 6 bases and J by 1 base, with 9 bases between them. This CDR3 spans 13 amino acids. CDR3 amino acids: CASRTHTNTEAFF. The CDR3 nucleotides are TGTGCCAGCAGGACACACACGAACACTGAAGCTTTCTTT.

Concerning this clone itself: One junction end does not reproduce the germline sequence, and a read error may be involved. The V gene is TRBV2, the J gene TRBJ2-1, with TRBD2 matching 11 bases. CDR3 length equals 12 residues. Germline CDR1 reads SNHLY; CDR2 reads FYNNEI. This chain's CDR3 is CASSTGTSGCLF. The CDR3, as DNA: TGTGCCAGCAGCACCGGGACTAGCGGTTGCCTCTTC.

DNA of the CDR3: TGTGCCAGTAGGTCTCAAGTTGCAACTAATGAAAAACTGTTTTTT. Translating it yields CASRSQVATNEKLFF. The genes are TRBV19 and TRBJ1-4; no firm D call. This CDR3 is built from 15 residues. The V end was cut by 6 bases, the J end by 0 bases, with 11 bases between. Germline V CDR1 and CDR2: LNHDA, SQIVND (reference sequence).

The V and J genes are TRBV6-5 and TRBJ2-2; D is perhaps TRBD1 (5 bases). V was clipped by 2 bases and J by 5 bases, with 9 bases between them. Per germline, CDR1 MNHEY and CDR2 SVGAGI. This CDR3 comprises 14 residues. The CDR3 DNA follows: TGTGCCAGCAGTTACGGACAACCAACCGGGGAGCTGTTTTTT. This codes for CASSYGQPTGELFF.

V gene TRBV19 combines with J gene TRBJ2-7; 10 bases match TRBD2. V lost 0 bases and J lost 5; bases outside the gene matches: 7. The CDR3 contains 16 residues. CDR1 is LNHDA, CDR2 SQIVND, per germline (reference sequence). The CDR3 spells CASSIELASGSHEQYF. In DNA form, the CDR3 reads TGTGCCAGTAGTATAGAGCTGGCTAGCGGGAGTCACGAGCAGTACTTC.

V usage is TRBV28 and J usage is TRBJ2-1; 7 nucleotides line up with TRBD2. The CDR3 consists of 14 residues. Unmatched junction bases numbered 2, after V lost 5 bases and J lost 1 base. Germline-derived CDR1 and CDR2 are MDHEN and SYDVKM. The CDR3 sequence: CASSLAESYNEQFF. The CDR3 bases are TGTGCCAGCAGTCTAGCGGAATCCTACAATGAGCAGTTCTTC.

V is TRBV6-5 and J is TRBJ2-3; perhaps TRBD2 as D (6 bases). V dropped 5 bases and J dropped 9 bases, with 12 bases sitting between them. Looked up from germline, CDR1 is MNHEY and CDR2 is SVGAGI. This CDR3 has 12 amino acids. DNA for the CDR3: TGTGCCAGCAGTCTCTCCGCGGGGACGCAGTATTTT. This sequence encodes CASSLSAGTQYF.

The chain is built from TRBV10-3 and TRBJ2-7; possibly TRBD2 for D (6 bases). The CDR3 covers 13 residues. V was cut by 10 bases and J by 6 bases, with 19 bases left in between. From germline, CDR1 is ENHRY and CDR2 SYGVKD. The CDR3 sequence: CATRLDDPLEQYF. The CDR3 DNA is TGTGCCACAAGACTAGACGACCCTCTCGAGCAGTACTTC.

This clone was detected a few times. J is TRBJ1-2 and V is TRBV9; TRBD1 matches at 8 bases. The trim removed 5 bases at V and 3 bases at J, leaving 9 bases unmatched. This CDR3 region has 15 residues. Germline CDR1 reads SGDLS; CDR2 reads YYNGEE. CDR3 residues: CASRLGTGGDYGYTF. In DNA, the CDR3 is TGTGCCAGCAGGTTAGGGACAGGTGGTGACTATGGCTACACCTTC.

V is TRBV6-6 and J is TRBJ1-4; D unresolved. Germline CDR1 is MNHNY and CDR2 is SVGAGI (reference sequence). CDR3 length equals 13 residues. V was trimmed by 7 bases and J by 4 bases, leaving 10 bases between them. In DNA form, the CDR3 reads TGTGCCAGCAATCCGGCGTATAATGAAAAACTGTTTTTT. This codes for CASNPAYNEKLFF.

V is TRBV19 and J is TRBJ2-2; 8 bases match TRBD2. The germline V gene encodes CDR1 LNHDA and CDR2 SQIVND (reference sequence). The ends lost 9 bases at V and 5 bases at J; junction bases unmatched: 11. CDR3 size: 15 residues. CDR3 loop: CASRSGGPGTGELFF. The CDR3 region has the DNA TGTGCCAGCCGATCGGGGGGGCCTGGGACCGGGGAGCTGTTTTTT.

This clone has just a few counts. The chain carries TRBV7-3 and TRBJ2-7; D call uncertain. The germline V gene encodes CDR1 SGHTA and CDR2 FQGTGA. Trimming took off 1 base at V and 2 bases at J, with 15 bases between the two ends. The CDR3 has 16 amino acids. CDR3 bases: TGTGCCAGCAGCTTAAGTTCGGTAGCTCTTCCCTACGAGCAGTACTTC. It is translated as CASSLSSVALPYEQYF.

The chain carries TRBV7-6 and TRBJ2-7, with D perhaps matching TRBD2 (5 bases). The CDR3 totals 15 residues. V was cut by 1 base and J by 2 bases, with 12 bases left in between. The V gene's germline CDR1 is SGHVS and CDR2 FNYEAQ. CDR3: CASSLVQDGTYEQYF. The CDR3 bases are TGTGCCAGCAGCTTAGTCCAAGACGGGACCTACGAGCAGTACTTC.

The V gene is TRBV28, the J gene TRBJ1-2; perhaps TRBD1 as D (5 bases). Trimming took off 5 bases at V and 13 bases at J, with 20 bases between the two ends. Germline loops: CDR1 MDHEN, CDR2 SYDVKM. CDR3 length: 13 amino acids. CDR3 sequence reads: CASSLNPAGRSTF. The CDR3 nucleotides are TGTGCCAGCAGTCTAAACCCGGCAGGGCGGTCCACCTTC.

A few counts support this clone. Here the CDR3 DNA reads TGCAGCGCCGGAGAAGGGGATCAGCCCCAGCATTTT. Protein product: CSAGEGDQPQHF. This chain links TRBV29-1 with TRBJ1-5; possible D gene TRBD1, 5 bases. The V end lost 7 bases, the J end lost 5 bases, and 12 bases lay between the germline ends. Germline V gene sequence: CDR1 SQVTM, CDR2 ANQGSEA. The CDR3 spans 12 residues.

This clone was detected a few times. The chain is built from TRBV7-9 and TRBJ2-3; 7 bases line up with TRBD1. The V and J ends lost 5 bases and 12 bases, in that order; junction bases with no gene match: 5. The V gene's germline CDR1 is SEHNR and CDR2 FQNEAQ (reference sequence). The CDR3 is made up of 11 amino acids. CDR3 sequence: CASSPGQDQYF. The CDR3 coding sequence is TGTGCCAGCAGCCCTGGACAGGATCAGTATTTT.